These 7 T cell receptor beta chains came from one sample sequenced in a study of cytomegalovirus exposure and HLA in healthy donors. A multiplex PCR was run with 60 Vbeta primers and 13 Jbeta primers. Profiling relied on immunoSEQ multiplex PCR, and the TCRdb table lists in-frame clones only, not all of them. The data show approximately 81,000 clones, 70% to 75% seen once. Sequencing input: PBMCs. The receptors were gathered from a woman in her 50s in good health and CMV-seropositive.

This chain joins TRBV6-1 and TRBJ1-5; no clear D gene. The V end was cut by 10 bases, the J end by 5 bases, with 18 bases between. In germline, CDR1 is MNHNS, CDR2 SASEGT. The length of the CDR3 is 14 residues. In nucleotides, the CDR3 is TGTGCCACCAGAAATAATTACAGAGATCAGCCCCAGCATTTT. Translating gives CATRNNYRDQPQHF.

The rearrangement uses TRBV15 and TRBJ2-3; the D gene is possibly TRBD2 (5 bases). The length of the CDR3 is 14 residues. V was cut by 0 bases and J by 4 bases, with 8 bases left in between. Looked up from germline, CDR1 is LNHNV and CDR2 is YYDKDF (reference sequence). DNA of the CDR3: TGTGCCACCAGCAGAGATGTGGGAGCAGATACGCAGTATTTT. Translated, it gives CATSRDVGADTQYF.

The V and J genes are TRBV25-1 and TRBJ2-7; 7 bases agree with TRBD2. The CDR3 has 15 residues. Per germline, CDR1 MGHDK and CDR2 SYGVNS. With 4 bases clipped from V and 3 bases from J, the junction kept 9 bases outside the gene matches. CDR3 sequence reads: CASSVLAEVGYEQYF. In DNA form, the CDR3 reads TGTGCCAGCAGTGTTCTAGCGGAAGTCGGCTACGAGCAGTACTTC.

V is TRBV15 and J is TRBJ1-2; the D gene is possibly TRBD1 (5 bases). Trimming cost V 4 bases and J 4 bases, with 16 bases left between them. The CDR3 covers 15 residues. Germline loops: CDR1 LNHNV, CDR2 YYDKDF (reference sequence). In nucleotides, the CDR3 is TGTGCCACCAGCACTAAGCAAGGGGACTTCTATGGCTACACCTTC. Its translation is CATSTKQGDFYGYTF.

The chain is built from TRBV10-3 and TRBJ2-6; tentatively, D is TRBD2 (5 bases). There are 17 residues in the CDR3. CDR1 and CDR2 from the germline V gene are ENHRY and SYGVKD. Trimming shortened V by 6 bases and J by 4 bases, and 19 bases separated the two germline ends. The CDR3 coding sequence is TGTGCCATCAGCCCCGGTCCAACCAGAGGGGGGGCCAACGTCCTGACTTTC. Translated: CAISPGPTRGGANVLTF.

The rearrangement uses TRBV10-2 and TRBJ1-2; D is unresolved. V lost 6 bases, J lost 6 bases, and 14 bases lay in between. The CDR3 sequence is 13 residues long. CDR1 and CDR2 from the germline V gene are WSHSY and SAAADI. The CDR3 coding sequence is TGCGCCAGCAGGATGTACGAGAATAATGGCTACACCTTC. It is translated as CASRMYENNGYTF.

The chain carries TRBV5-1 and TRBJ2-3; perhaps TRBD1 as D (5 bases). V lost 10 bases, J lost 4 bases, and 19 bases lay in between. The V gene's germline CDR1 is SGHRS and CDR2 YFSETQ. CDR3 length: 14 residues. Written as DNA, the CDR3 is TGCGCCTCCCACACAGGCTTTCTGCCAGATACGCAGTATTTT. Its translation: CASHTGFLPDTQYF.